These 4 T cell receptor beta chains originate from one sample sequenced in a study of T cell changes during pregnancy in multiple sclerosis. Clones were read by immunoSEQ multiplex PCR, and TCRdb kept only the in-frame ones, dropping some. The profile shows about 67,000 clones, roughly nine tenths of them singletons. Sequenced here: peripheral blood, sampled in the second trimester of pregnancy. These receptors originate from a female donor with multiple sclerosis, enrolled in a pregnancy study.

J is TRBJ2-1 and V is TRBV11-1; 11 bases are a match to TRBD2. This CDR3 spans 19 amino acids. Germline V gene sequence: CDR1 SGHAT, CDR2 FQDESV (reference sequence). V dropped 1 base and J dropped 0; count of bases not matched to a gene: 8. CDR3 residues: CASSLGPGLAVSSYNEQFF. CDR3 nucleotides: TGTGCCAGCAGCTTAGGGCCGGGACTAGCGGTGAGCTCCTACAATGAGCAGTTCTTC. The full variable domain, with the rest looked up from reference TRBV11-1 and TRBJ2-1, is EAEVAQSPRYKITEKSQAVAFWCDPISGHATLYWYRQILGQGPELLVQFQDESVVDDSQLPKDRFSAERLKGVDSTLKIQPAELGDSAMYLCASSLGPGLAVSSYNEQFFGPGTRLTVL.

This chain uses TRBV7-2 with TRBJ2-3, with D tentatively TRBD1 (6 bases). The CDR3 runs 15 residues. V was clipped by 1 base and J by 3 bases, with 11 bases between them. CDR1 and CDR2 from the germline V gene are SGHTA and FQGNSA. CDR3 sequence (DNA): TGTGCCAGCAGCTTAGGACAGACAGGAACAGATACGCAGTATTTT. As protein: CASSLGQTGTDTQYF.

V and J are TRBV4-1 and TRBJ2-7; D gene unclear. CDR1 is MGHRA and CDR2 is YSYEKL in the germline V gene. V was pared by 1 base and J by 0 bases, with 10 bases between. The CDR3 loop spans 15 amino acids. As DNA, the CDR3 is TGCGCCAGCAGCCAAGTCGAGAGTAACTCCTACGAGCAGTACTTC. Its protein product is CASSQVESNSYEQYF.

V gene TRBV19 combines with J gene TRBJ1-5; a weak D match, TRBD1 (6 bases). Germline V gene sequence: CDR1 LNHDA, CDR2 SQIVND (reference sequence). The CDR3 sequence is 18 residues long. Trimming pared 4 bases from V and 1 base from J, leaving 20 bases between. The DNA of the CDR3 is TGTGCCAGTAGTAGCGACTGGGACCAGGGGCTGAGCAATCAGCCCCAGCATTTT. It is translated as CASSSDWDQGLSNQPQHF.